These 17 T cell receptor beta chains originate from one sample sequenced in a study of T cell responses to AZD1222 COVID-19 vaccine. Assay: immunoSEQ multiplex PCR; the TCRdb copy retains only in-frame clones and omits some. Here the sample spans around 200,000 clones, 90% to 95% being singletons. The sample here was peripheral blood, taken 28 days after the second dose of the MenACWY control vaccine. The source is an adult who received the MenACWY meningococcal vaccine as a control.

The gene calls are TRBV3-1 (or the pseudogene TRBV3-2) and TRBJ1-4; D gene ambiguous. CDR3 size: 15 residues. Trimming stripped 1 base from V and 4 bases from J, with 10 bases between. Germline assignment: CDR1 LGHDT and CDR2 YNNKEL (reference sequence). CDR3 nucleotide sequence: TGTGCCAGCAGCCAAGCCCCGGGTAGTAATGAAAAACTGTTTTTT. It is translated as CASSQAPGSNEKLFF.

Concerning this clone itself: The junction departs from the called germline gene at one end, perhaps through a read error. V and J are TRBV6-1 and TRBJ1-6; 10 nucleotides match TRBD1. CDR3 size: 15 residues. CDR1 is MNHNS, CDR2 SASEGT, per germline. This CDR3 is CASREAGTGVSPLHF. CDR3 bases: TGTGCCAGCAGGGAAGCCGGGACAGGGGTTTCACCCCTCCACTTT.

This clone has just a few counts. The chain uses TRBV18 and TRBJ2-2; D perhaps matches TRBD1 (5 bases). CDR3 length equals 15 residues. Germline V lookup: CDR1 KGHSH, CDR2 LQKENI. Trimming cost V 3 bases and J 0 bases, with 8 bases left between them. In DNA, the CDR3 is TGTGCCAGCTCACCGGGGCAGACGAACACCGGGGAGCTGTTTTTT. As protein: CASSPGQTNTGELFF.

This clone showed up just once. CDR3 residues: CASSEEAGANTDTQYF. DNA for the CDR3: TGTGCCAGCAGTGAAGAGGCGGGGGCGAACACAGATACGCAGTATTTT. V gene TRBV6-1 combines with J gene TRBJ2-3; TRBD2 might be the D (7 bases). The CDR3 loop spans 16 amino acids. V was trimmed by 1 base and J by 2 bases, leaving 13 bases between them. CDR1 MNHNS and CDR2 SASEGT come from the germline V gene.

The chain employs TRBV5-1 and TRBJ2-1; no definite D call. The germline V gene encodes CDR1 SGHRS and CDR2 YFSETQ. The CDR3 totals 16 residues. V lost 0 bases and J 0 bases, leaving 10 bases between the germline ends. The CDR3 region is CASSLAPSTSYNEQFF. The DNA for the CDR3 is TGCGCCAGCAGCTTGGCCCCCTCAACCTCCTACAATGAGCAGTTCTTC.

With regard to this clone: Other DNA sequences in this specimen translate into the identical CDR3. The J gene is TRBJ2-6, the V gene TRBV7-9; no clear D. Germline lookup yields CDR1 SEHNR and CDR2 FQNEAQ (reference sequence). Trimming cost V 3 bases and J 1 base, with 7 bases left between them. There are 15 residues in the CDR3. For the CDR3, the DNA is TGTGCCAGCAGCTTGAGCCAGTCTGGGGCCAACGTCCTGACTTTC. It is translated as CASSLSQSGANVLTF.

The V call is TRBV6-2 or TRBV6-3, the J call TRBJ1-4; the match to TRBD1 covers 7 bases. Germline assignment: CDR1 MNHEY and CDR2 SVGEGT. CDR3 length: 15 amino acids. J lost 3 bases, V lost 5 bases, and 6 bases had no gene match. CDR3 nucleotides: TGTGCCAGCAGTCGCCCGGGACAGCCTAATGAAAAACTGTTTTTT. This translates into CASSRPGQPNEKLFF.

The J gene is TRBJ2-3, the V gene TRBV6-6; 7 bases align to TRBD2. Per germline, CDR1 MNHNY and CDR2 SVGAGI (reference sequence). With V trimmed by 0 bases and J by 6 bases, 0 bases remained unmatched. There are 13 residues in the CDR3. The CDR3 DNA is TGTGCCAGCAGTTACTCGGGGGGGGATACGCAGTATTTT. It codes for CASSYSGGDTQYF.

CDR3 DNA sequence: TGTGCCAGCAGCTTATTCCGCGGTAGAACAACTAATGAAAAACTGTTTTTT. Translated, it gives CASSLFRGRTTNEKLFF. The rearrangement links TRBV11-2 to TRBJ1-4, with unresolved D. CDR3 length: 17 amino acids. From germline, CDR1 is SGHAT and CDR2 FQNNGV. V was shortened by 2 bases and J by 0 bases, with 13 bases between the two germline ends.

Of note for this clone: One junction end does not reproduce the germline sequence, and a read error may be involved. DNA for the CDR3: TGTGCCAGCTCGCCACCTTTAGCGGGGGTCTACAATGAGCAGTTCTTC. This codes for CASSPPLAGVYNEQFF. V and J are TRBV18 and TRBJ2-1; 9 positions match TRBD2. The germline V gene has CDR1 KGHSH and CDR2 LQKENI. The CDR3 spans 16 residues.

The chain employs TRBV10-3 and TRBJ1-1; D unclear. CDR3 size: 17 residues. In germline, CDR1 is ENHRY, CDR2 SYGVKD. With 0 bases removed from V and 0 bases from J, the gap between germline ends came to 14 bases. CDR3 in DNA: TGTGCCATCAGTGAGTCCGGCAGGTCGGACCTGAACACTGAAGCTTTCTTT. It codes for CAISESGRSDLNTEAFF.

The V call is TRBV6-5, the J call TRBJ2-2; 7 bases are shared with TRBD2. The V gene end was trimmed by 8 bases and the J gene end by 4 bases; junction bases not matched to a gene: 4. Germline-derived CDR1 and CDR2 are MNHEY and SVGAGI. The CDR3 has 13 amino acids. The CDR3 DNA reads TGTGCCAGCGGGGGGGAAGGCACCGGGGAGCTGTTTTTT. Translated, it gives CASGGEGTGELFF.

The V gene is TRBV6-1, the J gene TRBJ1-5; the D is unclear. The ends were cut back, 1 base at V and 2 bases at J, with 9 bases in the middle. The germline CDR1 and CDR2 sequences are MNHNS and SASEGT. The CDR3 has 15 residues. The CDR3 loop reads CASSEGVSGNQPQHF. DNA for the CDR3: TGTGCCAGCAGTGAAGGAGTAAGCGGCAATCAGCCCCAGCATTTT.

This chain joins TRBV28 and TRBJ1-2; 10 nucleotides match TRBD1. V was clipped by 3 bases and J by 5 bases; unmatched bases: 6. Germline V gene sequence: CDR1 MDHEN, CDR2 SYDVKM. This CDR3 contains 15 residues. The CDR3 DNA follows: TGTGCCAGCAGTTTTGGGGGACAGGGGTATTATGGCTACACCTTC. Residues: CASSFGGQGYYGYTF.

This chain connects TRBV24-1 to TRBJ2-3; 8 bases match TRBD1. The CDR3 loop spans 15 amino acids. Germline trimming cut 6 bases from V and 4 bases from J; bases unmatched to any gene: 8. Germline values: CDR1 KGHDR, CDR2 SFDVKD. The CDR3 protein is CATSRTGISPDTQYF. The CDR3, as DNA: TGTGCCACCAGTCGGACAGGGATCTCCCCAGATACGCAGTATTTT.

The chain joins TRBV12-3 or TRBV12-4 to TRBJ2-7; perhaps TRBD2 as D (6 bases). CDR3 length: 13 residues. V lost 3 bases and J lost 0, with 6 bases in between. CDR3 nucleotides: TGTGCCAGCAGTTTGGGGGGCTCCTACGAGCAGTACTTC. This translates into CASSLGGSYEQYF.

The V gene is TRBV19, the J gene TRBJ1-2, with no clear D. The CDR3 has 13 amino acids. Germline V gives CDR1 LNHDA, CDR2 SQIVND (reference sequence). Trimming pared 5 bases from V and 4 bases from J, leaving 11 bases between. This chain's CDR3 is CASSLSAGYGYTF. CDR3 DNA sequence: TGTGCCAGTAGTCTTTCGGCAGGCTATGGCTACACCTTC.